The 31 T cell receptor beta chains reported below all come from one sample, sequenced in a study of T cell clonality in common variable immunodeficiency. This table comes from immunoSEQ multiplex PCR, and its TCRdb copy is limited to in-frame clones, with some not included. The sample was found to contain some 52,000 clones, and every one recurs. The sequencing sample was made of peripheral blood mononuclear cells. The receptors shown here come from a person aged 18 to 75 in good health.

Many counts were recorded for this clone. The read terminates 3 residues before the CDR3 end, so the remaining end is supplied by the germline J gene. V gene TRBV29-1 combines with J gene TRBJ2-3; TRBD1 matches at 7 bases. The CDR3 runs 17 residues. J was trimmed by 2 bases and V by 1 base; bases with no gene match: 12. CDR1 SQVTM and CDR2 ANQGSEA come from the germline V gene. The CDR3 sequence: CSVEGWDNRGFTDTQYF. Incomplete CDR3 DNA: TGCAGCGTTGAAGGTTGGGATAACAGGGGATTCACAGATACG.

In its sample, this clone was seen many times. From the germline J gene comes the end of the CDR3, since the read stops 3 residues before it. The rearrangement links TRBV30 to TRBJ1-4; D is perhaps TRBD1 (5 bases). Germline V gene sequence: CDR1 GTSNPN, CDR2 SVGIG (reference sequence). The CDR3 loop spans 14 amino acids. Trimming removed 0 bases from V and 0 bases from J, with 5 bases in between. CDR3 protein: CAWSVGATNEKLFF. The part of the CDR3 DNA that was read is TGTGCCTGGAGTGTAGGGGCAACTAATGAAAAA.

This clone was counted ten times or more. CDR3 region: CASSLDVTGVGELFF. CDR3 DNA (partial): TGTGCCAGCAGCCTAGACGTCACGGGGGTCGGGGAG. This rearrangement joins TRBV7-8 to TRBJ2-2; maybe TRBD2 (6 bases). The read halts 3 residues ahead of the CDR3 end, with the missing end drawn from the germline J gene. The CDR3 is 15 residues long. CDR1 is SGHVS and CDR2 is FQNEAQ in the germline V gene. V lost 5 bases to trimming and J lost 7 bases, with 17 bases between them. Looking up the rest from reference TRBV7-8 and TRBJ2-2 gives the full variable domain: GAGVSQSPRYKVAKRGQDVALRCDPISGHVSLFWYQQALGQGPEFLTYFQNEAQLDKSGLPSDRFFAERPEGSVSTLKIQRTQQEDSAVYLCASSLDVTGVGELFFGEGSRLTVL.

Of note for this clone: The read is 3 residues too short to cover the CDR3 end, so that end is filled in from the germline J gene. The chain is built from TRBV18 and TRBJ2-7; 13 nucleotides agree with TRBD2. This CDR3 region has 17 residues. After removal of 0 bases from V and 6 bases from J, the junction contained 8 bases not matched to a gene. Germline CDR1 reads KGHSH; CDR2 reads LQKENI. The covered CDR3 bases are TGTGCCAGCTCACCACCGTCTGGACTAGCGGGAGATAGCGAG. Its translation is CASSPPSGLAGDSE. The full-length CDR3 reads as CASSPPSGLAGDSEQYF.

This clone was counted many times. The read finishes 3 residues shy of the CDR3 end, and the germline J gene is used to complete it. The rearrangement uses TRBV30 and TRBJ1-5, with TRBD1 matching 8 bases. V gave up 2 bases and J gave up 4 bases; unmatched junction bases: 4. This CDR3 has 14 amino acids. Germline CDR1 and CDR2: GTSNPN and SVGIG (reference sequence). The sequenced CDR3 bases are TGTGCCTGGAGTCTAAACAGGGGGAATCAGCCC. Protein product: CAWSLNRGNQP. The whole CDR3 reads CAWSLNRGNQPQHF.

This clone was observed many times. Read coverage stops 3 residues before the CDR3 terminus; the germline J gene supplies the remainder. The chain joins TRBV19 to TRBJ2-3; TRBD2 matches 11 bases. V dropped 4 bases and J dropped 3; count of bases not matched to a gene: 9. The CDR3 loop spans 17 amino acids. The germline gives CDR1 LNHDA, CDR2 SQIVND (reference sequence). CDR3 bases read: TGTGCCAGTAGTACCCTCCCACTAGCGGGAGAAACAGATACG. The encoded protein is CASSTLPLAGETDT. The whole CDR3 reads CASSTLPLAGETDTQYF.

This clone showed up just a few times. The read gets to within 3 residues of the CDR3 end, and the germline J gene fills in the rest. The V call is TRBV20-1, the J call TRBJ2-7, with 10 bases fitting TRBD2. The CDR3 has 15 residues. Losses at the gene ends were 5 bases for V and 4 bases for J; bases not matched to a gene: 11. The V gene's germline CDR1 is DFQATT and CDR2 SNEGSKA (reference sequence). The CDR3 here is CSAGATASGRYEQYF. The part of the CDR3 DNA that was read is TGCAGTGCTGGGGCGACGGCTAGCGGGAGATACGAG.

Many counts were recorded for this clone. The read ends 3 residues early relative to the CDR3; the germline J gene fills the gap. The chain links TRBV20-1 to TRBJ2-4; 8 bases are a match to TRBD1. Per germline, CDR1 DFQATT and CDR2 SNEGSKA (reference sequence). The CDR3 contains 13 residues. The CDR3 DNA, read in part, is TGCAGTGCTCGAGGACAGGGTCAAGAGACT. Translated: CSARGQGQET. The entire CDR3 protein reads CSARGQGQETQYF.

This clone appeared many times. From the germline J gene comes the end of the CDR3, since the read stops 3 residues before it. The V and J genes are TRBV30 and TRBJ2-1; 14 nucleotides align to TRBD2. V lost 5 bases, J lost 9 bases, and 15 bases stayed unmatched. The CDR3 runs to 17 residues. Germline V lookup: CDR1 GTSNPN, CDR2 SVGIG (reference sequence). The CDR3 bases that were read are TGTGCCTGGTCGCGAGGACTAGCGGGAGGTTCTTACGGTGAG. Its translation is CAWSRGLAGGSYGE. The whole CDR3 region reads CAWSRGLAGGSYGEQFF.

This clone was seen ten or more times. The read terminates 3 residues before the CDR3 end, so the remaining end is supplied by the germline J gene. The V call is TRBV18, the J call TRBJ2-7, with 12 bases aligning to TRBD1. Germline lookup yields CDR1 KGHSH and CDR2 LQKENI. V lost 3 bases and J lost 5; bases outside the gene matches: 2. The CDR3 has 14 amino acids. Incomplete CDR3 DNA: TGTGCCAGCTCACCGGGACAGGGGGCGCACGAG. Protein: CASSPGQGAHE. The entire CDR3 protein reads CASSPGQGAHEQYF.

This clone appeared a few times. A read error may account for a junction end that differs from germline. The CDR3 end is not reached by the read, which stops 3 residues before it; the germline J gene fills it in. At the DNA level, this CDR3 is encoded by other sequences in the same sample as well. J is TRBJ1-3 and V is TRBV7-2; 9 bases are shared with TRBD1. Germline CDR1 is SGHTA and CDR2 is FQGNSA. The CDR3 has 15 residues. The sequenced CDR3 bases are TGTGCCAGCAGCTCAACAGGGGGCTCTGGAAACACT. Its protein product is CASSSTGGSGNT. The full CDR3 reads CASSSTGGSGNTIYF.

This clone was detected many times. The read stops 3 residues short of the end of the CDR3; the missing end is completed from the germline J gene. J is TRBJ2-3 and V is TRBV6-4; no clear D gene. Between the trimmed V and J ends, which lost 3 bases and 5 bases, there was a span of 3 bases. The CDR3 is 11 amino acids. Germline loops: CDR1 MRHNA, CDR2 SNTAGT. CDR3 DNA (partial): TGTGCCAGCAGTGAAGGAGATACG. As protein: CASSEGDT. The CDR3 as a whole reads CASSEGDTQYF.

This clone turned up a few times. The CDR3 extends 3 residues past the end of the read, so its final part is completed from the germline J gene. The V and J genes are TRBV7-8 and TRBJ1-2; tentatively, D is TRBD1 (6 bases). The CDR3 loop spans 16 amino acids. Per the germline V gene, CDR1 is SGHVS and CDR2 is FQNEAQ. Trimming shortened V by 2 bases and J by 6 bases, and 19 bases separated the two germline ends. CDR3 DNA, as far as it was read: TGTGCCAGCAGCTTATTGGGCAGGGACATAAGAGATGGC. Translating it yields CASSLLGRDIRDG. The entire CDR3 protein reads CASSLLGRDIRDGYTF.

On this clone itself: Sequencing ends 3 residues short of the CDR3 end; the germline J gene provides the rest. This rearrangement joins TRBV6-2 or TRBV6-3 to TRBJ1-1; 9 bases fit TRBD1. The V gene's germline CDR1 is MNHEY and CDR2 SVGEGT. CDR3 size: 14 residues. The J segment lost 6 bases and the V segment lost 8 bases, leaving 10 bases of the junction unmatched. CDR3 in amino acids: CASGLQGAPSEAFF. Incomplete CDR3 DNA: TGTGCCAGCGGATTACAGGGGGCGCCGTCTGAA.

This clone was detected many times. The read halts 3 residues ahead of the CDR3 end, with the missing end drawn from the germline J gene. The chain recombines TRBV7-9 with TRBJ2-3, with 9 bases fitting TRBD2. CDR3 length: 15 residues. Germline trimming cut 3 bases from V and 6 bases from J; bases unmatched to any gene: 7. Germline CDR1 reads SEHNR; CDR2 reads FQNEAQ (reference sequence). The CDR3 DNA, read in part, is TGTGCCAGCAGCTTCCTAGCGGGAACCATGGATACG. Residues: CASSFLAGTMDT. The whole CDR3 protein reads CASSFLAGTMDTQYF.

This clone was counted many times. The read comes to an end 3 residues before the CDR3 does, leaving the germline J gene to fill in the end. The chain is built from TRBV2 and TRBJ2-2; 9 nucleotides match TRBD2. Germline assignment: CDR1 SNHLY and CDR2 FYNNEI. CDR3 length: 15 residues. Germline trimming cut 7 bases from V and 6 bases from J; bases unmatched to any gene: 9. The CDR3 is CASMVAGVSSGELFF. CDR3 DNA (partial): TGTGCCAGCATGGTAGCGGGAGTTTCGTCCGGGGAG. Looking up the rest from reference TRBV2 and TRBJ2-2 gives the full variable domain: EPEVTQTPSHQVTQMGQEVILRCVPISNHLYFYWYRQILGQKVEFLVSFYNNEISEKSEIFDDQFSVERPDGSNFTLKIRSTKLEDSAMYFCASMVAGVSSGELFFGEGSRLTVL.

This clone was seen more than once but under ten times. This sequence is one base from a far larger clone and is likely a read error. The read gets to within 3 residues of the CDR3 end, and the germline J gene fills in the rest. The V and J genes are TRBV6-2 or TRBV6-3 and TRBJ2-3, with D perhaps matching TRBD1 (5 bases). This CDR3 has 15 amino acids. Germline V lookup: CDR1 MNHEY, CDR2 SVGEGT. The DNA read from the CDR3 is TGTGCCAGCAGTTACCTTGGCGGTAGAACAGGTACG. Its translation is CASSYLGGRTGT. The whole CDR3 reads CASSYLGGRTGTQYF.

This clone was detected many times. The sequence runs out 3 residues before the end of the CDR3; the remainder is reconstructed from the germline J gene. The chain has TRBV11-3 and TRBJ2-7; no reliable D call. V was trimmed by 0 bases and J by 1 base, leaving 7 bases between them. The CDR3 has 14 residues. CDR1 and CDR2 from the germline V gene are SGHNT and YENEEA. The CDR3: CASSLDSGSYEQYF. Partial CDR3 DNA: TGTGCCAGCAGCTTAGATTCGGGTTCCTACGAG.

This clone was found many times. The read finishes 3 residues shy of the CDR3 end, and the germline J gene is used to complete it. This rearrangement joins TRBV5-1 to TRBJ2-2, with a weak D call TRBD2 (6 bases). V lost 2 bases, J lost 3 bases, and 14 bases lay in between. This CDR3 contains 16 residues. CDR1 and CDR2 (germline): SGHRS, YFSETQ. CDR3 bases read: TGCGCCAGCAGCTTTCTGGGACTTGCATACACCGGGGAG. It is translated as CASSFLGLAYTGE. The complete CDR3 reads CASSFLGLAYTGELFF.

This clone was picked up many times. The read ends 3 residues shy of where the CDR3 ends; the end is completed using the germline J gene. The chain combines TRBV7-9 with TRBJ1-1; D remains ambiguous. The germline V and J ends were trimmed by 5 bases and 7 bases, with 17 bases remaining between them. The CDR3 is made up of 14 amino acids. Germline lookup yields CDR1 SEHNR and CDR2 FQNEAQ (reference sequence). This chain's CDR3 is CASSGDLERGEAFF. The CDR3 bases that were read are TGTGCCAGCAGCGGGGATTTGGAGCGGGGTGAA.

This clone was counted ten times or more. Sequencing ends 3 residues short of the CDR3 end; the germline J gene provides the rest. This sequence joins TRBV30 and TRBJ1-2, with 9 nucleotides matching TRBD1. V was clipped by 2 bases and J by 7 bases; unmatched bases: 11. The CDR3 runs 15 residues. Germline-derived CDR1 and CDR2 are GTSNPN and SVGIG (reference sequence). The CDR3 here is CAWSSGVQGAFGYTF. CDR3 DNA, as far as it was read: TGTGCCTGGAGTTCGGGTGTACAGGGGGCTTTTGGC.

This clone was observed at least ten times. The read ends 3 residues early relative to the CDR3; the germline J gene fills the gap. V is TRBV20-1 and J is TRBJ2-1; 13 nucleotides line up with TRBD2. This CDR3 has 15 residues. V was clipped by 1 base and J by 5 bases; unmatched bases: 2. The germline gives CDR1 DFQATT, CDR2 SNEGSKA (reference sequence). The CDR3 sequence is CSARAGTSGNNEQFF. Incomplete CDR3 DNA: TGCAGTGCTAGAGCTGGGACTAGCGGGAACAATGAG.

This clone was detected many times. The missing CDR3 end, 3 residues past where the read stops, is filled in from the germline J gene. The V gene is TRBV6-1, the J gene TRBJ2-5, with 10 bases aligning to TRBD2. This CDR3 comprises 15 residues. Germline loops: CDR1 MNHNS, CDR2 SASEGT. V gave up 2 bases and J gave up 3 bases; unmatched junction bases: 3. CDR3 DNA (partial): TGTGCCAGCAGTGAAACGCTAGCGGGAGAAGAGACC. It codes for CASSETLAGEET. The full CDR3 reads CASSETLAGEETQYF.

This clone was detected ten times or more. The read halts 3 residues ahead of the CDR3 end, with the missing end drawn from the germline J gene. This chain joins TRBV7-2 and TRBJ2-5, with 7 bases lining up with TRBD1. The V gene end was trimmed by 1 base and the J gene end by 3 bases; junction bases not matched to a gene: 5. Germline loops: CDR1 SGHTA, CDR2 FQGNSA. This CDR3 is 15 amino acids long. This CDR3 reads CASSLGQGMEETQYF. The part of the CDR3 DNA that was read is TGTGCCAGCAGCTTAGGACAGGGTATGGAAGAGACC.

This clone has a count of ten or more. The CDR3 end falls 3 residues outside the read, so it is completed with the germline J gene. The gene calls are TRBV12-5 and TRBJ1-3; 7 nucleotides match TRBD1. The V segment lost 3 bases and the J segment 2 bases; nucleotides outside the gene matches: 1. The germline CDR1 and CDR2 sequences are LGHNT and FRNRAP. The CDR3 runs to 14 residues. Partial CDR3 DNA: TGTGCTAGTGGTTTAACAGGGGCTGGAAACACC. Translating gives CASGLTGAGNT. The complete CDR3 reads CASGLTGAGNTIYF. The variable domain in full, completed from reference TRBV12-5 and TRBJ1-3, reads DARVTQTPRHKVTEMGQEVTMRCQPILGHNTVFWYRQTMMQGLELLAYFRNRAPLDDSGMPKDRFSAEMPDATLATLKIQPSEPRDSAVYFCASGLTGAGNTIYFGEGSWLTVV.

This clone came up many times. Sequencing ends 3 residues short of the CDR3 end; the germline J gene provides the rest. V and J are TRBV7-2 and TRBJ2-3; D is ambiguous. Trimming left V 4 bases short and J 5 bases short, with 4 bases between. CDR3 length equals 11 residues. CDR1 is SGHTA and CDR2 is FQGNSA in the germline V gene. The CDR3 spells CASSYGDTQYF. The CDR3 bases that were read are TGTGCCAGCAGCTACGGAGATACG. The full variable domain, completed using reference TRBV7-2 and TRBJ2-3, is GAGVSQSPSNKVTEKGKDVELRCDPISGHTALYWYRQSLGQGLEFLIYFQGNSAPDKSGLPSDRFSAERTGGSVSTLTIQRTQQEDSAVYLCASSYGDTQYFGPGTRLTVL.

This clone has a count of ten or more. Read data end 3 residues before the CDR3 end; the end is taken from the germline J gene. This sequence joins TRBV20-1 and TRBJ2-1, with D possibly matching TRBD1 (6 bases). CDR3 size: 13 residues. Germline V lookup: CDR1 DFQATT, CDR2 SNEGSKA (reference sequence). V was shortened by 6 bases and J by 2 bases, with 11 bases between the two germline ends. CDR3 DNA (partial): TGCAGTGCCAGGGGTACGGCCTACAATGAG. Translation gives CSARGTAYNE. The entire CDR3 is CSARGTAYNEQFF.

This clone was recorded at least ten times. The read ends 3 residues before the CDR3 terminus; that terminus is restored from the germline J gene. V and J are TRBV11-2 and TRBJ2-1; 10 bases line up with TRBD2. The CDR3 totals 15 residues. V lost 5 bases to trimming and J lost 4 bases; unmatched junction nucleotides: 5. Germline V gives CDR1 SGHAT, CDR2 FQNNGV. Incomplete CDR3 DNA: TGTGCCAGCAGCGAGACTAGCGGGTCGTACAATGAG. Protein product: CASSETSGSYNE. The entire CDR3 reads CASSETSGSYNEQFF.

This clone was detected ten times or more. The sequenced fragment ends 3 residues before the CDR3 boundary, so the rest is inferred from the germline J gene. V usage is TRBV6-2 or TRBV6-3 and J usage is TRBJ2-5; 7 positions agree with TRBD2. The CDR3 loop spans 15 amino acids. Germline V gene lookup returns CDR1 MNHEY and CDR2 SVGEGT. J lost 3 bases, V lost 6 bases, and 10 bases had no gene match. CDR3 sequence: CASRRRRLAEETQYF. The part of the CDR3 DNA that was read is TGTGCCAGCAGACGGCGGCGGCTAGCGGAAGAGACC.

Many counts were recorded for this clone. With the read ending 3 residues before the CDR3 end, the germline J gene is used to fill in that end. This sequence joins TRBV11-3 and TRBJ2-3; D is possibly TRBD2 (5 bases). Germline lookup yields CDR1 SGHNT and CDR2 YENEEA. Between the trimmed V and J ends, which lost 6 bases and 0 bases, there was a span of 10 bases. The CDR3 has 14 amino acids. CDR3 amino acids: CASRGGLSTDTQYF. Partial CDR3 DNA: TGTGCCAGCAGAGGCGGGCTTAGCACAGATACG.

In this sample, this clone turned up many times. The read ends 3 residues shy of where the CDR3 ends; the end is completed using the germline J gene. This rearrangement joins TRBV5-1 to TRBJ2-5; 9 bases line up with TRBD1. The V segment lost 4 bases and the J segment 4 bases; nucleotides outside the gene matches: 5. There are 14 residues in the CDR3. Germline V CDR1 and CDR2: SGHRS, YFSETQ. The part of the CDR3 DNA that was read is TGCGCCAGCAGCCTCGGGACAGGGCTAGAGACC. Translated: CASSLGTGLET. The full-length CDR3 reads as CASSLGTGLETQYF. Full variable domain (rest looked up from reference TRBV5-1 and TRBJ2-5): KAGVTQTPRYLIKTRGQQVTLSCSPISGHRSVSWYQQTPGQGLQFLFEYFSETQRNKGNFPGRFSGRQFSNSRSEMNVSTLELGDSALYLCASSLGTGLETQYFGPGTRLLVL.